Presented here are 30 T cell receptor beta chains from one specimen sequenced in a study of shared clonotypes between healthy human individuals (dated by TCRdb to the early 2020s). The method was the immunoSEQ multiplex PCR assay. TCRdb obtained this table from immuneACCESS and retained in-frame rearrangements with V and J assigned. These tables miss some clones; where compared with another copy, unresolved V genes account for less than half of the shortfall, and the remainder is unexplained. The sample records some 1.5 million clones, roughly 96% of which are singletons. The top ten clones comprise roughly 1.1% of the sample. Input material: naive CD4+ T cells sorted from blood. The label giving this sample's cell subset or site can be read as: CD45RA+ positively selected. These receptors all come from a man aged 30-40 years in good health.

With regard to this clone: The identical CDR3 is also encoded by other nucleotide sequences in the sample. The chain uses TRBV6-5 and TRBJ2-7; D uncertain. Germline lookup yields CDR1 MNHEY and CDR2 SVGAGI. The V end lost 0 bases, the J end lost 6 bases, and 3 bases lay between the germline ends. CDR3 length: 11 residues. In DNA form, the CDR3 reads TGTGCCAGCAGTTACTCTAGCGAGCAGTACTTC. Amino acids: CASSYSSEQYF.

This sequence joins TRBV4-3 and TRBJ2-1; 12 bases are a match to TRBD2. Per the germline V gene, CDR1 is LGHNA and CDR2 is YSLEER. Unmatched junction bases numbered 7, after V lost 4 bases and J lost 0 bases. The CDR3 length is 18 residues. The CDR3 loop reads CASSPLTSGSYSYNEQFF. DNA for the CDR3: TGCGCCAGCAGCCCACTGACTAGCGGGAGTTACTCCTACAATGAGCAGTTCTTC.

V gene TRBV6-5 combines with J gene TRBJ1-1; D call uncertain. CDR1 and CDR2 from the germline V gene are MNHEY and SVGAGI. Trimming removed 8 bases from V and 1 base from J, with 8 bases in between. CDR3 length: 12 residues. The CDR3 protein is CASWRRNTEAFF. CDR3 bases: TGTGCCAGCTGGAGAAGGAACACTGAAGCTTTCTTT.

The chain is built from TRBV4-1 and TRBJ2-1; D may be TRBD2 (6 bases). Germline V gives CDR1 MGHRA, CDR2 YSYEKL. The CDR3 consists of 13 residues. Trimming shortened V by 0 bases and J by 12 bases, and 12 bases separated the two germline ends. The CDR3 loop reads CASSQDRERLQFF. The CDR3 region has the DNA TGCGCCAGCAGCCAAGATCGGGAGCGTCTGCAGTTCTTC.

This rearrangement joins TRBV5-8 to TRBJ2-6; 11 nucleotides align to TRBD1. The germline gives CDR1 SGHTS, CDR2 YDEGEE. Trimming cost V 1 base and J 2 bases; bases outside gene matches: 2. The CDR3 runs to 17 residues. The CDR3 DNA is TGTGCCAGCAGCTTGTGGGGACAGGGGGCTGGGGCCAACGTCCTGACTTTC. Protein product: CASSLWGQGAGANVLTF.

This clone was recorded a few times. The chain couples TRBV15 to TRBJ1-5; D is unclear. Germline CDR1 and CDR2: LNHNV and YYDKDF (reference sequence). V lost 5 bases to trimming and J lost 1 base, with 12 bases between them. The CDR3 loop spans 15 amino acids. CDR3 DNA sequence: TGTGCCACCAGCGCGGACCTCCCCAGCAATCAGCCCCAGCATTTT. This sequence encodes CATSADLPSNQPQHF.

The J gene is TRBJ2-3, the V gene TRBV15; 7 nucleotides line up with TRBD2. The CDR3 length is 15 residues. V was pared by 3 bases and J by 7 bases, with 10 bases of the junction left unmatched. CDR1 and CDR2 (germline): LNHNV, YYDKDF (reference sequence). CDR3 in amino acids: CATSRTPSGGNTQYF. DNA of the CDR3: TGTGCCACCAGCAGGACCCCATCGGGGGGTAATACGCAGTATTTT.

This clone came up once. V and J are TRBV5-1 and TRBJ2-7; tentatively, D is TRBD2 (6 bases). Germline V gene lookup returns CDR1 SGHRS and CDR2 YFSETQ. The CDR3 has 13 residues. V gave up 5 bases and J gave up 1 base, with 10 bases separating them. The CDR3 DNA reads TGCGCCAGCAGTCGCGGGGAATCCTACGAGCAGTACTTC. This gives the protein CASSRGESYEQYF.

The chain uses TRBV25-1 and TRBJ2-3; D unresolved. The CDR3 is 13 residues long. Trimming removed 4 bases at V and 4 bases at J, with 9 bases between. CDR1 is MGHDK and CDR2 is SYGVNS in the germline V gene. The CDR3 nucleotides are TGTGCCAGCAGTGTGAGGAACGCAGATACGCAGTATTTT. Residues: CASSVRNADTQYF.

J is TRBJ2-3 and V is TRBV5-6; 7 bases are a match to TRBD1. Looked up from germline, CDR1 is SGHDT and CDR2 is YYEEEE. The CDR3 has 17 amino acids. The J segment lost 3 bases and the V segment lost 0 bases, leaving 10 bases of the junction unmatched. The CDR3 nucleotides read TGTGCCAGCAGCTTGGGTCCCGGGACAGCCACAACAGATACGCAGTATTTT. Its protein is CASSLGPGTATTDTQYF.

This chain uses TRBV7-9 with TRBJ2-5; maybe TRBD2 (5 bases). CDR1 and CDR2 (germline): SEHNR, FQNEAQ (reference sequence). Trimming removed 7 bases at V and 2 bases at J, with 17 bases between. CDR3 length equals 15 residues. The CDR3 is CASTLAGPAQETQYF. Written as DNA, the CDR3 is TGTGCCAGCACCCTGGCGGGCCCGGCACAAGAGACCCAGTACTTC.

Remarks on this clone: Distinct nucleotide sequences in the sample also encode this CDR3. The chain carries TRBV28 and TRBJ1-1, with a possible D match to TRBD1 (5 bases). Trimming left V 3 bases short and J 5 bases short, with 13 bases between. The CDR3 sequence is 14 residues long. Per germline, CDR1 MDHEN and CDR2 SYDVKM. The CDR3: CASSFPRVGTEAFF. The CDR3 region has the DNA TGTGCCAGCAGTTTTCCCAGGGTCGGGACTGAAGCTTTCTTT.

The rearrangement uses TRBV15 and TRBJ1-1, with a tentative D call TRBD1 (6 bases). The CDR3 covers 17 residues. V was pared by 3 bases and J by 1 base, with 18 bases between. CDR1 is LNHNV and CDR2 is YYDKDF in the germline V gene (reference sequence). CDR3 loop: CATSRASVGGPNTEAFF. The DNA of the CDR3 is TGTGCCACCAGCAGGGCCTCCGTAGGGGGGCCGAACACTGAAGCTTTCTTT.

The rearrangement uses TRBV7-2 and TRBJ1-2; maybe TRBD1 (6 bases). CDR1 and CDR2 from the germline V gene are SGHTA and FQGNSA. V shed 8 bases and J shed 0 bases, with 19 bases lying between them. This CDR3 spans 16 amino acids. This chain's CDR3 is CASAPGGVTSNYGYTF. The CDR3 DNA reads as TGTGCCAGCGCCCCCGGGGGCGTCACTTCTAACTATGGCTACACCTTC.

The genes are TRBV11-2 and TRBJ2-1; D is ambiguous. The CDR3 covers 14 residues. The V end lost 5 bases, the J end lost 12 bases, and 20 bases lay between the germline ends. Germline CDR1 is SGHAT and CDR2 is FQNNGV. CDR3 loop: CASSPLGLSEVQFF. The CDR3 nucleotides read TGTGCCAGCAGCCCTTTAGGTCTCAGCGAGGTGCAGTTCTTC.

This chain uses TRBV2 with TRBJ2-3, with D uncertain. The CDR3 consists of 15 residues. Per germline, CDR1 SNHLY and CDR2 FYNNEI. Trimming removed 7 bases from V and 1 base from J, with 15 bases in between. The CDR3 nucleotides read TGTGCCAGCACGCATTACCAATCAGGCACAGATACGCAGTATTTT. Translation: CASTHYQSGTDTQYF.

The V gene is TRBV5-1, the J gene TRBJ2-7, with D maybe TRBD1 (6 bases). CDR1 and CDR2 (germline): SGHRS, YFSETQ. V dropped 4 bases and J dropped 3 bases, with 17 bases sitting between them. The CDR3 contains 15 residues. CDR3 protein: CASSQSSGHIYEQYF. CDR3 sequence (DNA): TGCGCCAGCAGCCAGTCATCGGGACACATCTACGAGCAGTACTTC.

V usage is TRBV21-1 and J usage is TRBJ2-1; whether TRBD2, the table's D call, matches the DNA was not checked. TRBV21-1 is described as a pseudogene. The CDR3 is 15 residues long. The CDR3 nucleotides read TGTGCCAGCAGCAAAGTGGCACTAGGAAGGAATGAGCAGTTCTTC. Its protein product is CASSKVALGRNEQFF.

The V gene is TRBV14, the J gene TRBJ2-3; D gene unclear. The V gene lost 1 base and the J gene lost 2 bases, with 13 bases spanning the gap. This CDR3 region has 16 residues. The germline V gene encodes CDR1 SGHDN and CDR2 FVKESK. CDR3 residues: CASSQVSLRATDTQYF. The CDR3 DNA reads as TGTGCCAGCAGCCAAGTGTCTTTACGGGCCACAGATACGCAGTATTTT.

This clone was seen once. The rearrangement links TRBV5-4 to TRBJ2-4; TRBD1 or TRBD2 may be the D gene (5 bases each). Germline CDR1 reads SGHNT; CDR2 reads YYREEE (reference sequence). This CDR3 has 14 residues. V shed 4 bases and J shed 8 bases, with 16 bases lying between them. The CDR3 bases are TGTGCCAGCAGCCCCGAGAGGGGCTCGGACATTCAGTACTTC. Translation gives CASSPERGSDIQYF.

The chain's CDR3 is CASSVPRSQFYEQYF. CDR3 sequence (DNA): TGTGCCAGCAGTGTTCCACGGTCCCAGTTCTACGAGCAGTACTTC. V usage is TRBV6-4 and J usage is TRBJ2-7; D remains ambiguous. The CDR3 is 15 residues long. V lost 4 bases, J lost 3 bases, and 16 bases lay in between. Germline CDR1 reads MRHNA; CDR2 reads SNTAGT.

The chain uses TRBV28 and TRBJ2-7; D call uncertain. This CDR3 comprises 13 residues. Trimming shortened V by 3 bases and J by 3 bases, and 9 bases separated the two germline ends. Germline V gene data show CDR1 as MDHEN and CDR2 as SYDVKM. Written as DNA, the CDR3 is TGTGCCAGCAGTTTGGCTCCCATCTACGAGCAGTACTTC. Its translation is CASSLAPIYEQYF.

The rearrangement uses TRBV7-2 and TRBJ2-7; 7 bases agree with TRBD1. Germline V gene lookup returns CDR1 SGHTA and CDR2 FQGNSA. Trimming at V came to 0 bases and at J to 3 bases, leaving 8 bases not matched to a gene. The CDR3 is 16 amino acids. CDR3: CASSLARLGTDYEQYF. CDR3 coding DNA: TGTGCCAGCAGCTTAGCCCGGTTAGGGACAGACTACGAGCAGTACTTC.

J is TRBJ1-1 and V is TRBV29-1; D unresolved. Per the germline V gene, CDR1 is SQVTM and CDR2 is ANQGSEA. The CDR3 is 14 amino acids. V was shortened by 4 bases and J by 2 bases, with 14 bases between the two germline ends. CDR3 loop: CSVVGEWGNTEAFF. Here the CDR3 DNA reads TGCAGCGTTGTGGGTGAGTGGGGTAACACTGAAGCTTTCTTT.

The rearrangement links TRBV2 to TRBJ1-4; 7 bases line up with TRBD1. This CDR3 has 15 residues. The V and J ends lost 6 bases and 4 bases, in that order; junction bases with no gene match: 8. Germline values: CDR1 SNHLY, CDR2 FYNNEI. The CDR3 here is CASSFRTGINEKLFF. The DNA for the CDR3 is TGTGCCAGCAGCTTTAGGACAGGCATTAATGAAAAACTGTTTTTT.

J is TRBJ1-2 and V is TRBV19, with D tentatively TRBD1 (5 bases). There are 15 residues in the CDR3. Trimming took 7 bases from V and 0 from J, leaving 15 bases between them. Germline CDR1 is LNHDA and CDR2 is SQIVND (reference sequence). Here the CDR3 reads CASTLGQGTNYGYTF. CDR3 DNA sequence: TGTGCCAGTACCCTTGGGCAGGGAACTAACTATGGCTACACCTTC.

The V gene is TRBV11-2, the J gene TRBJ2-7, with D hard to call. V shed 2 bases and J shed 1 base, with 15 bases lying between them. The CDR3 loop spans 16 amino acids. Germline values: CDR1 SGHAT, CDR2 FQNNGV. CDR3 in amino acids: CASSLRWAGLSYEQYF. In DNA, the CDR3 is TGTGCCAGCAGCTTAAGATGGGCAGGATTATCCTACGAGCAGTACTTC. The full variable domain, in which reference TRBV11-2 and TRBJ2-7 provide the parts outside the CDR3, is EAGVAQSPRYKIIEKRQSVAFWCNPISGHATLYWYQQILGQGPKLLIQFQNNGVVDDSQLPKDRFSAERLKGVDSTLKIQPAKLEDSAVYLCASSLRWAGLSYEQYFGPGTRLTVT.

The chain is built from TRBV6-1 and TRBJ2-7; 10 bases are a match to TRBD2. In germline, CDR1 is MNHNS, CDR2 SASEGT. After removal of 3 bases from V and 2 bases from J, the junction contained 4 bases not matched to a gene. CDR3 length equals 15 residues. The CDR3 sequence: CASSEGLANTYEQYF. The CDR3 DNA reads as TGTGCCAGCAGTGAGGGACTAGCGAATACCTACGAGCAGTACTTC.

The V and J genes are TRBV5-4 and TRBJ1-1; TRBD1 agrees at 8 bases. The CDR3 runs to 16 residues. Per germline, CDR1 SGHNT and CDR2 YYREEE (reference sequence). Trimming took 3 bases from V and 3 from J; bases not matched to a gene: 10. The CDR3 nucleotides read TGTGCCAGCAGCTATTACAGGGGGATGGGGCACACTGAAGCTTTCTTT. The encoded protein is CASSYYRGMGHTEAFF.

This chain connects TRBV5-1 to TRBJ1-1, with D possibly TRBD1 on 5 matching bases. Germline V gene data show CDR1 as SGHRS and CDR2 as YFSETQ. This CDR3 has 15 residues. Trimming left V 2 bases short and J 2 bases short, with 13 bases between. Written as DNA, the CDR3 is TGCGCCAGCAGCTTAGGTAGGGGTCCAAACACTGAAGCTTTCTTT. As protein: CASSLGRGPNTEAFF.